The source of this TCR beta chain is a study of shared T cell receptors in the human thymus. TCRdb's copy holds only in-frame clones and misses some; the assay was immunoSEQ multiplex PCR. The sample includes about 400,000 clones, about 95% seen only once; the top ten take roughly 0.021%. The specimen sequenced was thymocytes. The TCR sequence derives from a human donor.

In DNA form, the CDR3 reads TGTGCCAGCAGCGACGGGGAGGGATCCACAGATACGCAGTATTTT. This translates into CASSDGEGSTDTQYF. The chain combines TRBV11-3 with TRBJ2-3; 7 bases agree with TRBD2. Germline CDR1 is SGHNT and CDR2 is YENEEA. Trimming at V came to 5 bases and at J to 2 bases, leaving 7 bases not matched to a gene. The CDR3 has 15 residues. Full variable domain (missing parts from reference TRBV11-3 and TRBJ2-3): EAGVVQSPRYKIIEKKQPVAFWCNPISGHNTLYWYLQNLGQGPELLIRYENEEAVDDSQLPKDRFSAERLKGVDSTLKIQPAELGDSAVYLCASSDGEGSTDTQYFGPGTRLTVL.